This passage covers 12 T cell receptor beta chains from one sample sequenced in a study of cytomegalovirus exposure and HLA in healthy donors. The primer mix had 60 Vbeta and 13 Jbeta primers. The protocol was immunoSEQ multiplex PCR, while the TCRdb copy is restricted to in-frame clones and leaves out a portion. The sample holds approximately 110,000 clones, roughly 69% seen once. Sequenced material: PBMCs. The receptors originated from a middle-aged woman in good health and CMV-seropositive.

This chain links TRBV5-1 with TRBJ1-2, with 8 bases aligning to TRBD1. Germline lookup yields CDR1 SGHRS and CDR2 YFSETQ. J gave up 0 bases and V 4 bases, and 8 bases lay outside the gene matches. The CDR3 spans 16 residues. In DNA form, the CDR3 reads TGCGCCAGCAGCCTGGGACAGGTGCCCCCTAACTATGGCTACACCTTC. As protein: CASSLGQVPPNYGYTF.

The chain couples TRBV16 to TRBJ1-1; D remains ambiguous. The CDR3 covers 15 residues. Trimming cost V 7 bases and J 9 bases, with 24 bases left between them. Germline CDR1 reads KGHSY; CDR2 reads FQNENV. CDR3 coding DNA: TGTGCCAGCACCCCCTCCGGAACGGCGGAGACTAAAGCTTTCTTT. Its protein is CASTPSGTAETKAFF.

The CDR3 region is CASSPTGRVSPLHF. The CDR3 bases are TGTGCCAGCAGTCCGACAGGGCGGGTTTCACCCCTCCACTTT. The V call is TRBV6-1, the J call TRBJ1-6; 7 nucleotides match TRBD1. After removal of 5 bases from V and 9 bases from J, the junction contained 7 bases not matched to a gene. Germline V CDR1 and CDR2: MNHNS, SASEGT. This CDR3 spans 14 amino acids.

The chain combines TRBV7-8 with TRBJ2-7; 8 nucleotides align to TRBD1. After removal of 1 base from V and 4 bases from J, the junction contained 6 bases not matched to a gene. The CDR3 is 15 amino acids. CDR1 is SGHVS and CDR2 is FQNEAQ in the germline V gene. This CDR3 is CASSLVSQGAYEQYF. In DNA, the CDR3 is TGTGCCAGCAGCTTAGTGTCCCAGGGGGCTTACGAGCAGTACTTC.

About this clone itself: Other DNA sequences in the sample encode the same CDR3. V gene TRBV29-1 combines with J gene TRBJ1-2; possible D gene TRBD1, 5 bases. Germline CDR1 reads SQVTM; CDR2 reads ANQGSEA. V was clipped by 3 bases and J by 5 bases, with 10 bases between them. There are 12 residues in the CDR3. In DNA, the CDR3 is TGCAGCGTTGAGCGGCAGGGATATGGCTACACCTTC. Protein product: CSVERQGYGYTF.

This clone was seen once. The rearrangement uses TRBV13 and TRBJ2-7; weak D call: TRBD1 (6 bases). From germline, CDR1 is PRHDT and CDR2 FYEKMQ (reference sequence). CDR3 length: 12 residues. V lost 4 bases and J 5 bases, leaving 9 bases between the germline ends. The CDR3 DNA follows: TGTGCCAGCAGCTCCCGGGACAACGAGCAGTACTTC. Translating gives CASSSRDNEQYF. Supplemented by reference TRBV13 and TRBJ2-7, the full variable domain reads AAGVIQSPRHLIKEKRETATLKCYPIPRHDTVYWYQQGPGQDPQFLISFYEKMQSDKGSIPDRFSAQQFSDYHSELNMSSLELGDSALYFCASSSRDNEQYFGPGTRLTVT.

The rearrangement links TRBV4-3 to TRBJ1-5, with 12 positions matching TRBD1. Trimming cost V 4 bases and J 5 bases; bases outside gene matches: 3. This CDR3 is 15 amino acids long. CDR1 LGHNA and CDR2 YSLEER come from the germline V gene. The CDR3 spells CASSLGTGGHQPQHF. DNA for the CDR3: TGCGCCAGCAGCCTTGGGACAGGGGGCCATCAGCCCCAGCATTTT.

The chain couples TRBV7-9 to TRBJ2-3; D unresolved. This CDR3 is 14 amino acids long. CDR1 and CDR2 from the germline V gene are SEHNR and FQNEAQ (reference sequence). V lost 1 base and J 0 bases, leaving 5 bases between the germline ends. CDR3 sequence reads: CASSLEQSTDTQYF. The CDR3 DNA is TGTGCCAGCAGCTTAGAACAGAGCACAGATACGCAGTATTTT.

V gene TRBV4-1 combines with J gene TRBJ2-1, with 7 bases aligning to TRBD1. Trimming cost V 0 bases and J 8 bases; bases outside gene matches: 16. The CDR3 totals 18 residues. Germline V gene data show CDR1 as MGHRA and CDR2 as YSYEKL. As DNA, the CDR3 is TGCGCCAGCAGCCAAGATAATATAGCTTACACAACAGGGGATGAGCAGTTCTTC. Protein product: CASSQDNIAYTTGDEQFF.

V gene TRBV7-9 combines with J gene TRBJ2-5; D ambiguous. Between the trimmed V and J ends, which lost 1 base and 2 bases, there was a span of 5 bases. The CDR3 length is 13 residues. The V gene's germline CDR1 is SEHNR and CDR2 FQNEAQ (reference sequence). The CDR3 sequence: CASSLGRQETQYF. The CDR3 DNA reads TGTGCCAGCAGCTTAGGCAGACAAGAGACCCAGTACTTC. The full variable domain, in which reference TRBV7-9 and TRBJ2-5 provide the parts outside the CDR3, is DTGVSQNPRHKITKRGQNVTFRCDPISEHNRLYWYRQTLGQGPEFLTYFQNEAQLEKSRLLSDRFSAERPKGSFSTLEIQRTEQGDSAMYLCASSLGRQETQYFGPGTRLLVL.

The rearrangement uses TRBV28 and TRBJ1-2; D unclear. The CDR3 consists of 12 residues. Between the trimmed V and J ends, which lost 8 bases and 4 bases, there was a span of 11 bases. Germline V gene data show CDR1 as MDHEN and CDR2 as SYDVKM. CDR3 protein: CASRGGVYGYTF. The CDR3 DNA follows: TGTGCCAGCCGTGGAGGCGTCTATGGCTACACCTTC.

This clone was seen just once. The chain couples TRBV7-3 to TRBJ2-3; 10 bases match TRBD2. Germline-derived CDR1 and CDR2 are SGHTA and FQGTGA. This CDR3 is built from 15 residues. V dropped 5 bases and J dropped 3; count of bases not matched to a gene: 5. CDR3 loop: CASSRTGLATDTQYF. The DNA of the CDR3 is TGTGCCAGCAGCCGTACGGGACTAGCGACAGATACGCAGTATTTT.